This T cell receptor beta chain was observed in a study of siplizumab effects on memory and regulatory T cells. V was trimmed by 5 bases and J by 0 bases, leaving 12 bases between them. Germline CDR1 reads SGHNT; CDR2 reads YYREEE (reference sequence). The CDR3 has 15 residues. The protocol was immunoSEQ multiplex PCR, while the TCRdb copy is restricted to in-frame clones and leaves out a portion. The sample shows about 48,000 clones, roughly 90% of them seen only once. This rearrangement joins TRBV5-4 to TRBJ2-1, with D tentatively TRBD2 (6 bases). Sample: naive CD8+ T cells sorted from blood. The clonotype comes from a human donor in good health. The CDR3 spells CASSDTGDSYNEQFF. CDR3 nucleotides: TGTGCCAGCAGTGATACGGGGGACTCCTACAATGAGCAGTTCTTC.